These 2 T cell receptor beta chains were all obtained from the same sample, sequenced in a study of cytomegalovirus exposure and HLA in healthy donors (dated by TCRdb to between 2016 and 2019). Libraries came from the immunoSEQ multiplex PCR assay. For the multiplex PCR, a mixture combining 60 forward primers for TCR Vbeta segments and 13 reverse primers for TCR Jbeta segments was used. The table comes from immuneACCESS by way of TCRdb, which keeps in-frame sequences with V and J called. Part of the clones is missing from these tables; in studies checked, under half for an unresolved V gene and the rest for unknown reasons. For this sample there are approximately 79,000 clones; under 85% appear just once. The top ten clonotypes cover roughly 2% of the sample. The specimen was PBMCs. The receptors here all came from a boy younger than 18 in good health and CMV-seronegative.

This clone was seen just once. The chain combines TRBV4-3 with TRBJ1-2; D may be TRBD1 (6 bases). The CDR3 has 16 residues. Germline V gene data show CDR1 as LGHNA and CDR2 as YSLEER. Trimming cost V 0 bases and J 2 bases, with 13 bases left between them. The CDR3 nucleotides read TGCGCCAGCAGCCAAGATGGGGCAGGGGAAAACTATGGCTACACCTTC. The encoded protein is CASSQDGAGENYGYTF.

The chain has TRBV28 and TRBJ1-5; D ambiguous. The V and J ends lost 4 bases and 3 bases respectively, with 10 bases between them. CDR1 is MDHEN and CDR2 is SYDVKM in the germline V gene. The CDR3 is made up of 14 amino acids. This CDR3 reads CASSSPGNNQPQHF. Written as DNA, the CDR3 is TGTGCCAGCAGTTCCCCGGGGAACAATCAGCCCCAGCATTTT.